The TCR beta chain described here comes from a study of blood T cell repertoires in COVID-19. Per the authors' pipeline: Researchers report that nucleated cell counts were estimated from reference gene primer amplification. Method: immunoSEQ multiplex PCR; TCRdb's copy keeps in-frame clones and lacks some. That table is the source of V, J and clone size, and D and trimming were worked out from the DNA. Here the sample spans about 180,000 clones, about 84% being singletons. Across about 22 US areas, participants ranged in age from about 18 to 90 years. This CDR3 has 15 amino acids. Germline assignment: CDR1 LNHDA and CDR2 SQIVND (reference sequence). V was clipped by 5 bases and J by 2 bases, with 13 bases between them.

The genes are TRBV19 and TRBJ1-3, with D tentatively TRBD1 (6 bases). The source material was PBMCs or T cells enriched from blood (not recorded which). The clonotype was recovered from a woman in her thirties who had recovered from COVID-19. Written as DNA, the CDR3 is TGTGCCAGTAGTTTCAGGGGATTGACTGGAAACACCATATATTTT. Amino acids: CASSFRGLTGNTIYF.